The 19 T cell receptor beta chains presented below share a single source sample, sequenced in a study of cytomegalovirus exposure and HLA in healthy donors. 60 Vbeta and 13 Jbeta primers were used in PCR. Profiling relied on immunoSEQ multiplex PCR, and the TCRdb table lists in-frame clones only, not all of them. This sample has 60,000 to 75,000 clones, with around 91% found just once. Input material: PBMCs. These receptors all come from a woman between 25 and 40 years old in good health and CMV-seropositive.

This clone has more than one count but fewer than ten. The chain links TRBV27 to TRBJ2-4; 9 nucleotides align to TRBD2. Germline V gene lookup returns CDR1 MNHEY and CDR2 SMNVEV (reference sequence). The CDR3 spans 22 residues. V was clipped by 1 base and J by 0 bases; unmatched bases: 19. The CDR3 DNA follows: TGTGCCAGCAGTTTATTGGGCGGGAGGGCTCTGGATACCAACCTAGCCAAAAACATTCAGTACTTC. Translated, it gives CASSLLGGRALDTNLAKNIQYF.

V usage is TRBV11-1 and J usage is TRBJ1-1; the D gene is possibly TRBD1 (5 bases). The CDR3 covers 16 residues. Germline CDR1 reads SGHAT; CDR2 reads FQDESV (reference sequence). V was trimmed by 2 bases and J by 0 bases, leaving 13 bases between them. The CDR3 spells CASSLRGIIMNTEAFF. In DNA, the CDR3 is TGTGCCAGCAGCTTACGGGGGATCATCATGAACACTGAAGCTTTCTTT.

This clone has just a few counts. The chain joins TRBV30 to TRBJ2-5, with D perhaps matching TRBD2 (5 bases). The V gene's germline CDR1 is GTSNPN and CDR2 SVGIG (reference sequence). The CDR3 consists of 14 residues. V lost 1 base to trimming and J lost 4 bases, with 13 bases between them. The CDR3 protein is CAWSAPSLGETQYF. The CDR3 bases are TGTGCCTGGAGTGCCCCTAGCTTGGGAGAGACCCAGTACTTC. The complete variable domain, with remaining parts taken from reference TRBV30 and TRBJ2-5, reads SQTIHQWPATLVQPVGSPLSLECTVEGTSNPNLYWYRQAAGRGLQLLFYSVGIGQISSEVPQNLSASRPQDRQFILSSKKLLLSDSGFYLCAWSAPSLGETQYFGPGTRLLVL.

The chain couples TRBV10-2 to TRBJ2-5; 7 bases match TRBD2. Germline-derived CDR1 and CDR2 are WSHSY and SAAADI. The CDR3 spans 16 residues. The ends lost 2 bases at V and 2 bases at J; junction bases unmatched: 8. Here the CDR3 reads CASSESWGGGQETQYF. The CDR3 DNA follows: TGCGCCAGCAGTGAGAGTTGGGGGGGAGGGCAAGAGACCCAGTACTTC.

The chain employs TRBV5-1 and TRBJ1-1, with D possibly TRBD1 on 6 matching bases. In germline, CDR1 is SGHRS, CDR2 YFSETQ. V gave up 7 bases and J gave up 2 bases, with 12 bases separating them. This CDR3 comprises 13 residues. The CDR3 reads CASRAGANTEAFF. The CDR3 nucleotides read TGCGCCAGCCGTGCGGGGGCAAACACTGAAGCTTTCTTT.

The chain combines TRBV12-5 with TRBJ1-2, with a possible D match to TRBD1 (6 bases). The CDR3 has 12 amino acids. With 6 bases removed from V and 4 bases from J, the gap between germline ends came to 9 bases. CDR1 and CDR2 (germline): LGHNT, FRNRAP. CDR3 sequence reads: CASGLDSYGYTF. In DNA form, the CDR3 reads TGTGCTAGTGGCCTGGACAGCTATGGCTACACCTTC. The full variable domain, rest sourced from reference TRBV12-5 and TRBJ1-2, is DARVTQTPRHKVTEMGQEVTMRCQPILGHNTVFWYRQTMMQGLELLAYFRNRAPLDDSGMPKDRFSAEMPDATLATLKIQPSEPRDSAVYFCASGLDSYGYTFGSGTRLTVV.

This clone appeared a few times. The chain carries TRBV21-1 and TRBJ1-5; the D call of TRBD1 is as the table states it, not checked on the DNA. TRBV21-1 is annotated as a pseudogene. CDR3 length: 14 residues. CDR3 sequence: CASSSGGTRQPQHF. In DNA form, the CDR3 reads TGTGCCAGCAGCTCAGGGGGGACTCGGCAGCCCCAGCATTTT.

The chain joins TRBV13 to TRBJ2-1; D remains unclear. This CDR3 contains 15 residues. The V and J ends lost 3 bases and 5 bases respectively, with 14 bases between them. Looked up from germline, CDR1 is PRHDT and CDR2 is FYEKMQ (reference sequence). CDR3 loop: CASSLNRYQNNEQFF. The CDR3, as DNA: TGTGCCAGCAGCTTGAACAGATACCAAAACAATGAGCAGTTCTTC.

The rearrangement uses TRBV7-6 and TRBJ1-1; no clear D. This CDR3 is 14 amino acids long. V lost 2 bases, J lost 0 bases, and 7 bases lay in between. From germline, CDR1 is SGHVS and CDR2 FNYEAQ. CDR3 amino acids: CASSLQNMNTEAFF. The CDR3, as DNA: TGTGCCAGCAGCTTACAGAACATGAACACTGAAGCTTTCTTT.

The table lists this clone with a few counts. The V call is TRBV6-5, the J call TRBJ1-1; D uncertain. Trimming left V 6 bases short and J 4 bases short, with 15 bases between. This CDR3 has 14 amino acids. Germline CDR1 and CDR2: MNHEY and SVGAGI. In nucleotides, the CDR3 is TGTGCCAGCAGCCCCGCCTTGAGGCGCACTGAAGCTTTCTTT. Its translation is CASSPALRRTEAFF.

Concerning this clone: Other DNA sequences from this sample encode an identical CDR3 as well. CDR3 region: CASRERGQGIYYEQYF. Here the CDR3 DNA reads TGTGCCAGCAGAGAAAGGGGACAGGGGATTTACTACGAGCAGTACTTC. J is TRBJ2-7 and V is TRBV6-1; 10 nucleotides line up with TRBD1. V was pared by 6 bases and J by 3 bases, with 11 bases of the junction left unmatched. This CDR3 is built from 16 residues. Per the germline V gene, CDR1 is MNHNS and CDR2 is SASEGT.

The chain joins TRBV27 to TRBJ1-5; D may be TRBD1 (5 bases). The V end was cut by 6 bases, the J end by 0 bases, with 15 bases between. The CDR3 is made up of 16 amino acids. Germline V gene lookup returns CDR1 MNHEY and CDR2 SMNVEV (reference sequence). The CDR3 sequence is CASRGRGGASNQPQHF. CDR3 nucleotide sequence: TGTGCCAGCAGAGGACGCGGCGGGGCTAGCAATCAGCCCCAGCATTTT.

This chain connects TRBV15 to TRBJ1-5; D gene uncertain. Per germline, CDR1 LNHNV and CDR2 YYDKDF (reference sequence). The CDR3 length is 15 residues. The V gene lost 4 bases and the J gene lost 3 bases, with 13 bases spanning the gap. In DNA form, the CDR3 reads TGTGCCACCAGCAACAAGGTGGGAGTCAATCAGCCCCAGCATTTT. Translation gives CATSNKVGVNQPQHF.

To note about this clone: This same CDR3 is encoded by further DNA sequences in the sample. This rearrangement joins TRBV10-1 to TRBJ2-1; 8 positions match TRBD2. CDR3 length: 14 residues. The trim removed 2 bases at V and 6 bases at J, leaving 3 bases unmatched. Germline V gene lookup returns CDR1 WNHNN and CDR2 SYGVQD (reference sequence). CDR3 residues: CASSESGRGNEQFF. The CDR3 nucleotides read TGCGCCAGCAGTGAGAGCGGGAGAGGCAATGAGCAGTTCTTC.

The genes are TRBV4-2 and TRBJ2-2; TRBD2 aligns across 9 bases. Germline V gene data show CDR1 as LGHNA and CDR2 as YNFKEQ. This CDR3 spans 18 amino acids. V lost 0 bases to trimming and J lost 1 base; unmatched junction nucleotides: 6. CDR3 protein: CASSQDLSGSRNTGELFF. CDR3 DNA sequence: TGTGCCAGCAGCCAAGATCTTAGCGGGAGTAGGAACACCGGGGAGCTGTTTTTT.

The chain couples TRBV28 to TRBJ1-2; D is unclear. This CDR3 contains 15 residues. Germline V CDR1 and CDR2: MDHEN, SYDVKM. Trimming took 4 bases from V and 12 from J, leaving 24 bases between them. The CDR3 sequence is CASSSGNEGPLFHTF. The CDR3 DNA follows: TGTGCCAGCAGTTCCGGCAACGAGGGTCCCCTGTTTCACACCTTC.

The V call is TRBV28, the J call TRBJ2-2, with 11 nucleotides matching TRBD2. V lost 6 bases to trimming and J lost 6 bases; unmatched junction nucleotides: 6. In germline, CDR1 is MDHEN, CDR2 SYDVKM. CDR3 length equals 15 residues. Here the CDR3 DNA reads TGTGCCAGCAGCCTGCTAGCGGGAGGCTCCGGGGAGCTGTTTTTT. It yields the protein CASSLLAGGSGELFF.

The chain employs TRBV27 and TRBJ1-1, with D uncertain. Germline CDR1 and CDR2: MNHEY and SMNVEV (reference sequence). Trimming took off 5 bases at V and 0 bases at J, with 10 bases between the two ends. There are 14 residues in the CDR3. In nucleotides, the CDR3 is TGTGCCAGCAGTGCGGGTTTTTTGAACACTGAAGCTTTCTTT. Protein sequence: CASSAGFLNTEAFF.

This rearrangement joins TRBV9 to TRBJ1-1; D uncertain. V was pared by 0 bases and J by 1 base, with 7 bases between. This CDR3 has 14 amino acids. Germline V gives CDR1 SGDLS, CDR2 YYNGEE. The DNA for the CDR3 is TGTGCCAGCAGCGTAGTGGAGGCGAACACTGAAGCTTTCTTT. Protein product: CASSVVEANTEAFF.